These T cell receptor beta chains were read from a single sample in a study of blood T cell repertoires in COVID-19. Profiling relied on immunoSEQ multiplex PCR, and the TCRdb table lists in-frame clones only, not all of them. The sample records 150,000 to 200,000 clones, roughly four fifths being singletons. Material: peripheral blood. The receptors shown here come from a human donor in a cohort sampled during active COVID-19. Both conserved end residues are part of each CDR3. D genes are given only for firm matches. Clone size is not always given. Where it is, it says once, few, many or a class for expanded clones.

v_call	d_call	clone_size	j_call	cdr3_nt	cdr3_aa
TRBV21-1	NA	NA	TRBJ1-5	TGTGCCAGCACCAAGGGGACAGGGGGCCGTCAGCCCCAGCATTTT	CASTKGTGGRQPQHF
TRBV11-2	NA	NA	TRBJ2-7	TGTGCCAGCAGCTTGGAGAGAGACTACGAGCAGTACTTC	CASSLERDYEQYF
TRBV6-4	NA	once	TRBJ1-2	TGTGCCAGCAGTGATTCTCCGGGGAGGACCTATGGCTACACCTTC	CASSDSPGRTYGYTF
TRBV7-2	TRBD1	once	TRBJ2-2	TGTGCCAGCAGCTCCCGACCCGGGACAGGGTATCGCGGGGAGCTGTTTTTT	CASSSRPGTGYRGELFF
TRBV7-2	NA	NA	TRBJ2-7	TGTGCCAGCAGCTTAGGGACGGGGAGGGGGTTGGAGCAGTACTTC	CASSLGTGRGLEQYF
TRBV6-5	NA	NA	TRBJ1-1	TGTGCCAGCAGTCCCGGGGGGAACACTGAAGCTTTCTTT	CASSPGGNTEAFF
TRBV2	NA	NA	TRBJ2-3	TGTGCCAGCAGTGAAGGGCACGGGGAGGCAGATACGCAGTATTTT	CASSEGHGEADTQYF
TRBV11-1	NA	NA	TRBJ1-2	TGTGCCAGCAGCTTAGAGGGTTCGGGAGGCTACACCTTC	CASSLEGSGGYTF
TRBV2	NA	NA	TRBJ2-7	TGTGCCAGCAGTGGAGGGAGCTCCTACGAGCAGTACTTC	CASSGGSSYEQYF
TRBV3-1/TRBV3-2	NA	NA	TRBJ1-1	TGTGCCAGCAGCCAAGGGGGATCGGTCGCGGGGACTGAAGCTTTCTTT	CASSQGGSVAGTEAFF
TRBV28	TRBD1	NA	TRBJ2-6	TGTGCCAGCAGTTTATTAACAGGGGGCGCATCTGGGGCCAACGTCCTGACTTTC	CASSLLTGGASGANVLTF
TRBV6-6	NA	NA	TRBJ2-7	TGTGCCAGCAGTCCCATGAGGTCCGACAGCCATACCACCTACGAGCAGTACTTC	CASSPMRSDSHTTYEQYF
TRBV9	NA	once	TRBJ1-1	TGTGCCAGCAGCGTAGTTCCAGGGAACACTGAAGCTTTCTTT	CASSVVPGNTEAFF
TRBV5-1	TRBD1	once	TRBJ1-4	TGCGCCAGCAGCTTGCCGACAGGGGCACAAAATGAAAAACTGTTTTTT	CASSLPTGAQNEKLFF
TRBV10-1	TRBD1	NA	TRBJ2-7	TGCGCCAGCGCCCATCCCAGGGGGCGGGGAGAGCAGTACTTC	CASAHPRGRGEQYF
TRBV6-5	NA	NA	TRBJ2-7	TGTGCTACACAGGACTCCTACGAGCAGTACTTC	CATQDSYEQYF
TRBV19	NA	many	TRBJ1-1	TGTGCCAGTAGGTTACAGGGTAAGAACACTGAAGCTTTCTTT	CASRLQGKNTEAFF
TRBV5-5	TRBD1	NA	TRBJ1-5	TGTGCCAGCAGCCCCCGGGACAGGGACAATCAGCCCCAGCATTTT	CASSPRDRDNQPQHF
TRBV7-2	NA	NA	TRBJ2-7	TGTGCCAGCAGCCCGTCGGGGGTCCCCTACGAGCAGTACTTC	CASSPSGVPYEQYF
TRBV6-2/TRBV6-3	TRBD2	few	TRBJ2-2	TGTGCCAGCAGTTACTCCGCGGGGGGGAACACCGGGGAGCTGTTTTTT	CASSYSAGGNTGELFF
TRBV4-2	TRBD2	NA	TRBJ2-7	TGTGCCAGCAGCCAAGACCCCGGGACTAGCGGGAGAAATCGCTACGAGCAGTACTTC	CASSQDPGTSGRNRYEQYF
TRBV28	TRBD1	NA	TRBJ1-1	TGTGCCAGCATCGTCGACAGGGACACTGAAGCTTTCTTT	CASIVDRDTEAFF
TRBV5-6	NA	NA	TRBJ1-2	TGTGCCAGCAGCCCTCGGTACTTCCGCTCCTATGGCTACACCTTC	CASSPRYFRSYGYTF
TRBV6-1	NA	NA	TRBJ1-2	TGTGCCAGCAGTGATACGGGTAACTATGGCTACACCTTC	CASSDTGNYGYTF
TRBV6-5	TRBD1	NA	TRBJ1-2	TGTGCCAGCAGTTACGTGCCAGGGGGTAACTATGGCTACACCTTC	CASSYVPGGNYGYTF
TRBV14	NA	few	TRBJ2-7	TGTGCCAGCAGCCAAGAACGGTGGCTAGCGAGTCAATACGAGCAGTACTTC	CASSQERWLASQYEQYF
TRBV4-2	TRBD1	NA	TRBJ1-4	TGTGCCAGCAGTCAAGTGACAGGGGGCTCCGGGGGCGAAAAACTGTTTTTT	CASSQVTGGSGGEKLFF
TRBV18	TRBD1	NA	TRBJ2-7	TGTGCCAGCTCACCCGGGACAGGGTCCTACGAGCAGTACTTC	CASSPGTGSYEQYF
TRBV6-2/TRBV6-3	NA	NA	TRBJ2-7	TGTGCCAGCAGTTACGTTCCGCCTTTTAGCTCCTACGAGCAGTACTTC	CASSYVPPFSSYEQYF
TRBV24-1	TRBD1	NA	TRBJ2-1	TGTGCCACCAGTGGTAACACCGGGACAGGGGGGTCCAATGAGCAGTTCTTC	CATSGNTGTGGSNEQFF
TRBV5-5	NA	NA	TRBJ1-1	TGTGCCAGCAGCTTGCAACACAGGGTGAACACTGAAGCTTTCTTT	CASSLQHRVNTEAFF
TRBV7-2	TRBD1	NA	TRBJ2-7	TGTGCCAGCAGCTTAACCGTGACAGGGAACTACGAGCAGTACTTC	CASSLTVTGNYEQYF
TRBV7-7	TRBD1	NA	TRBJ1-1	TGTGCTAGCAGCTCGCGACAGGGTTCCTACACTGAAGCTTTCTTT	CASSSRQGSYTEAFF
TRBV5-4	NA	NA	TRBJ1-2	TGTGCCAGCAGCTTGTGGACCAGGGGTAACTATGGCTACACCTTC	CASSLWTRGNYGYTF
TRBV7-9	NA	once	TRBJ1-3	TGTGCCAGCAGACGAGCAGCGGGGAACACCATATATTTT	CASRRAAGNTIYF
TRBV3-1/TRBV3-2	TRBD2	NA	TRBJ2-3	TGTGCCAGCAGCCCAACGCGGGGGGGCACAGATACGCAGTATTTT	CASSPTRGGTDTQYF